One and the same sample provided the 14 T cell receptor beta chains below, sequenced in a study of blood T cell repertoires in COVID-19. Repertoires were generated with immunoSEQ multiplex PCR, while TCRdb's copy carries only in-frame clones and drops some. This table holds fewer than 250,000 clones, 83% found once. Sample: peripheral blood. These receptors were taken from a human donor in a cohort sampled during active COVID-19.

The rearrangement links TRBV7-2 to TRBJ1-1; a weak D match, TRBD1 (6 bases). The CDR3 extends over 14 amino acids. With 5 bases removed from V and 4 bases from J, the gap between germline ends came to 14 bases. Germline values: CDR1 SGHTA, CDR2 FQGNSA. The CDR3 here is CASSPQGMATEAFF. The CDR3 DNA reads TGTGCCAGCAGCCCCCAGGGGATGGCCACTGAAGCTTTCTTT.

This chain uses TRBV5-1 with TRBJ2-2; 9 bases map to TRBD1. CDR1 SGHRS and CDR2 YFSETQ come from the germline V gene. The junction had 6 bases not matched to a gene; V was cut back by 4 bases and J by 5 bases. The CDR3 extends over 15 amino acids. CDR3 nucleotide sequence: TGCGCCAGCAGCCCAATCGGACAGGGGACCGGGGAGCTGTTTTTT. Protein product: CASSPIGQGTGELFF.

The CDR3 loop reads CASGRDGWNTEAFF. CDR3 nucleotide sequence: TGTGCTAGTGGGCGGGACGGCTGGAACACTGAAGCTTTCTTT. J is TRBJ1-1 and V is TRBV12-5; D is perhaps TRBD1 (5 bases). Germline assignment: CDR1 LGHNT and CDR2 FRNRAP. V was clipped by 6 bases and J by 1 base, with 12 bases between them. The CDR3 contains 14 residues. The full variable domain, rest sourced from reference TRBV12-5 and TRBJ1-1, is DARVTQTPRHKVTEMGQEVTMRCQPILGHNTVFWYRQTMMQGLELLAYFRNRAPLDDSGMPKDRFSAEMPDATLATLKIQPSEPRDSAVYFCASGRDGWNTEAFFGQGTRLTVV.

The CDR3 loop is CASSEGAEWETQYF. The CDR3 DNA is TGTGCCAGCAGTGAAGGGGCAGAATGGGAGACCCAGTACTTC. The rearrangement uses TRBV2 and TRBJ2-5; D ambiguous. V was cut by 1 base and J by 5 bases, with 11 bases left in between. From germline, CDR1 is SNHLY and CDR2 FYNNEI. The CDR3 is made up of 14 amino acids. The complete variable domain, with remaining parts taken from reference TRBV2 and TRBJ2-5, reads EPEVTQTPSHQVTQMGQEVILRCVPISNHLYFYWYRQILGQKVEFLVSFYNNEISEKSEIFDDQFSVERPDGSNFTLKIRSTKLEDSAMYFCASSEGAEWETQYFGPGTRLLVL.

This rearrangement joins TRBV7-2 to TRBJ2-2, with 10 bases that match TRBD2. The CDR3 runs 16 residues. Germline loops: CDR1 SGHTA, CDR2 FQGNSA. The junction had 2 bases not matched to a gene; V was cut back by 2 bases and J by 2 bases. As DNA, the CDR3 is TGTGCCAGCAGCTTATCTAGCGGGAGAAACACCGGGGAGCTGTTTTTT. It translates to CASSLSSGRNTGELFF. Full variable domain (missing parts from reference TRBV7-2 and TRBJ2-2): GAGVSQSPSNKVTEKGKDVELRCDPISGHTALYWYRQSLGQGLEFLIYFQGNSAPDKSGLPSDRFSAERTGGSVSTLTIQRTQQEDSAVYLCASSLSSGRNTGELFFGEGSRLTVL.

This rearrangement joins TRBV19 to TRBJ2-7; 10 bases align to TRBD1. This CDR3 comprises 14 residues. V trimming: 8 bases; J trimming: 2 bases; junction bases outside the gene matches: 6. Germline V gives CDR1 LNHDA, CDR2 SQIVND (reference sequence). CDR3 amino acids: CASRRDRGAYEQYF. The DNA of the CDR3 is TGTGCCAGTCGCCGGGACAGGGGAGCCTACGAGCAGTACTTC.

The chain employs TRBV5-1 and TRBJ2-5; 8 positions agree with TRBD1. The germline V gene has CDR1 SGHRS and CDR2 YFSETQ. The CDR3 has 14 amino acids. The ends lost 4 bases at V and 4 bases at J; junction bases unmatched: 6. CDR3 residues: CASSPSGQGETQYF. The DNA for the CDR3 is TGCGCCAGCAGCCCCTCAGGACAGGGAGAGACCCAGTACTTC. The whole variable domain, remainder taken from reference TRBV5-1 and TRBJ2-5, is KAGVTQTPRYLIKTRGQQVTLSCSPISGHRSVSWYQQTPGQGLQFLFEYFSETQRNKGNFPGRFSGRQFSNSRSEMNVSTLELGDSALYLCASSPSGQGETQYFGPGTRLLVL.

The V and J genes are TRBV11-2 and TRBJ1-4; no definite D call. The germline CDR1 and CDR2 sequences are SGHAT and FQNNGV. This CDR3 has 12 amino acids. Trimming removed 5 bases from V and 8 bases from J, with 9 bases in between. In DNA form, the CDR3 reads TGTGCCAGCAGCCCCGGGTGGGAAAAACTGTTTTTT. This translates into CASSPGWEKLFF.

The chain carries TRBV2 and TRBJ2-6; a weak D match, TRBD1 (5 bases). The CDR3 is made up of 14 amino acids. Germline V gives CDR1 SNHLY, CDR2 FYNNEI. V was trimmed by 7 bases and J by 4 bases, leaving 11 bases between them. The CDR3 nucleotides read TGTGCCAGCAAATCAGGGTCCGGGGCCAACGTCCTGACTTTC. Protein sequence: CASKSGSGANVLTF.

In DNA form, the CDR3 reads TGCGCCAGCAGTGTTGGCGGGAAAGGCAATGAGCAGTTCTTC. It codes for CASSVGGKGNEQFF. The chain links TRBV10-1 to TRBJ2-1, with TRBD2 as a possible D gene (6 bases). V dropped 4 bases and J dropped 6 bases, with 13 bases sitting between them. CDR3 length: 14 residues. Germline CDR1 and CDR2: WNHNN and SYGVQD (reference sequence).

The rearrangement uses TRBV20-1 and TRBJ1-5; D ambiguous. Between the trimmed V and J ends, which lost 3 bases and 1 base, there was a span of 7 bases. This CDR3 spans 13 amino acids. Germline CDR1 DFQATT, CDR2 SNEGSKA (reference sequence). The CDR3 sequence is CSASLGSNQPQHF. The CDR3 nucleotides are TGCAGTGCTAGTCTAGGCAGCAATCAGCCCCAGCATTTT.

V and J are TRBV5-1 and TRBJ2-7; 7 nucleotides align to TRBD2. Per the germline V gene, CDR1 is SGHRS and CDR2 is YFSETQ. The CDR3 totals 15 residues. With V trimmed by 4 bases and J by 1 base, 8 bases remained unmatched. The CDR3 DNA reads TGCGCCAGCAGCCCGGGACTACTTGGATCCTACGAGCAGTACTTC. Its translation is CASSPGLLGSYEQYF.

This chain joins TRBV11-2 and TRBJ2-1, with D perhaps matching TRBD2 (6 bases). Germline lookup yields CDR1 SGHAT and CDR2 FQNNGV. Trimming pared 1 base from V and 4 bases from J, leaving 11 bases between. The CDR3 runs to 15 residues. The CDR3 region has the DNA TGTGCCAGCAGCTTAGGTAGCGGCCGATACAATGAGCAGTTCTTC. As protein: CASSLGSGRYNEQFF.

The chain uses TRBV6-5 and TRBJ1-2; TRBD1 matches at 7 bases. J was trimmed by 4 bases and V by 5 bases; bases with no gene match: 1. CDR3 length equals 12 residues. Germline V gene data show CDR1 as MNHEY and CDR2 as SVGAGI. CDR3 in amino acids: CASSRDSYGYTF. The DNA of the CDR3 is TGTGCCAGCAGTAGGGACAGCTATGGCTACACCTTC.